Listed below are T cell receptor beta chains from one sample, sequenced in a study of identical twins. TCRdb passed the 5' RACE reads through MiXCR, listing each CDR3 protein once. This table holds 450,000 to 600,000 distinct CDR3 sequences, around 20% found once. The sample also formed part of further work on yellow fever vaccine responses in identical twins.

Sequencing was performed on CD4+ T cells sorted from blood. The origin of the receptors is a woman between 18 and 29 years old in good health. The CDR3 runs from the conserved cysteine through the conserved F or W. A D gene is named only where the DNA matches it firmly. Expanded clones are given a class, and other clones once, few, many or no size at all.

.,TRBJ2-5,TRBV12-3/TRBV12-4,15,TRBD2,TGTGCCAGCAGCCACCGCGGGGGTTTGGAAGAGACCCAGTACTTC,CASSHRGGLEETQYF
few,TRBJ1-3,TRBV7-9,14,.,TGTGCCAGCAGCTTAGGTGGACACGGAAACACCATATATTTT,CASSLGGHGNTIYF
.,TRBJ2-1,TRBV9,13,TRBD1,TGTGCCAGCAGCGTAGGGACAGGGGGTGAGCAGTTCTTC,CASSVGTGGEQFF
few,TRBJ1-4,TRBV15,12,.,TGTGCCACCAGCAGAGTTGCGGAAAAACTGTTTTTT,CATSRVAEKLFF
few,TRBJ2-1,TRBV29-1,13,TRBD2,TGCAGCGCCTCGGGGGGGCGGTACAATGAGCAGTTCTTC,CSASGGRYNEQFF
.,TRBJ1-5,TRBV6-1,15,.,TGTGCCAGCAGCCTCAGCGTACTTGGCAATCAGCCCCAGCATTTT,CASSLSVLGNQPQHF
.,TRBJ2-1,TRBV5-1,16,TRBD2,TGCGCCAGCAGCTTACAACCTGGGACTAGCGGCAATGAGCAGTTCTTC,CASSLQPGTSGNEQFF
few,TRBJ1-2,TRBV28,14,TRBD1,TGTGCCAGCAGTTCCCCGGGAGGGGGCGATGGCTACACCTTC,CASSSPGGGDGYTF
.,TRBJ2-3,TRBV29-1,12,.,TGCAGCGTTACAACAGAGACAGATACGCAGTATTTT,CSVTTETDTQYF
few,TRBJ2-1,TRBV7-9,17,TRBD2,TGTGCCAGCAGCGAGAAATACGGGACTAGCAAGAACAATGAGCAGTTCTTC,CASSEKYGTSKNNEQFF
.,TRBJ2-2,TRBV13,18,TRBD2,TGTGCCAGCAGCCTAACCCAGCGGCTAGCGGATAGTACCGGGGAGCTGTTTTTT,CASSLTQRLADSTGELFF
.,TRBJ2-7,TRBV12-3/TRBV12-4,13,.,TGTGCCAGCAGACCCGGGGTCGGGGGCGAGCAGTACTTC,CASRPGVGGEQYF
few,TRBJ2-2,TRBV3-1,16,TRBD1,TGTGCCAGCAGCCATCGGGACAGGGTGAACACCGGGGAGCTGTTTTTT,CASSHRDRVNTGELFF
few,TRBJ2-5,TRBV3-1,15,.,TGTGCCAGCAGCCAAGTGAGCAGAACCCAAGAGACCCAGTACTTC,CASSQVSRTQETQYF
few,TRBJ1-4,TRBV12-3/TRBV12-4,15,TRBD1,TGTGCCAGCGGACAGGGGGCTTTGGAAAATGAAAAACTGTTTTTT,CASGQGALENEKLFF
few,TRBJ1-1,TRBV4-1,17,.,TGCGCCAGCAGCCGGGACACCGCCGTACCGTTGGTGACTGAAGCTTTCTTT,CASSRDTAVPLVTEAFF
.,TRBJ2-5,TRBV24-1,20,TRBD2,TGTGCCACCAGTGATTCTAGGACAGGGGGGACTAGCGGGAGCAGGGAGACCCAGTACTTC,CATSDSRTGGTSGSRETQYF
few,TRBJ2-2,TRBV24-1,14,TRBD1,TGTGCCGCACAAGACAGGGGAAACACCGGGGAGCTGTTTTTT,CAAQDRGNTGELFF
few,TRBJ1-4,TRBV27,15,TRBD1,TGTGCCAGCAGTCGCAACAGGGGAGCTAATGAAAAACTGTTTTTT,CASSRNRGANEKLFF
.,TRBJ2-7,TRBV15,13,TRBD1,TGTGCCACCCGGGACAGGGATTTTCACGAGCAGTACTTC,CATRDRDFHEQYF
.,TRBJ2-5,TRBV2,16,TRBD2,TGTGCCAGCAGTGATTCTCTAGCGGGAGTAGGCAAGACCCAGTACTTC,CASSDSLAGVGKTQYF
.,TRBJ2-5,TRBV20-1,13,.,TGCAGTGCTAAACCACTAGCTTCTGAGACCCAGTACTTC,CSAKPLASETQYF
.,TRBJ1-1,TRBV28,14,.,TGTGCCAGCAGATATCGACAGATGAACACTGAAGCTTTCTTT,CASRYRQMNTEAFF
few,TRBJ2-7,TRBV29-1,15,TRBD2,TGCAGCGTTTTTTGGCTAGCGGGAGCGAGGGGCGAGCAGTACTTC,CSVFWLAGARGEQYF
.,TRBJ1-1,TRBV11-2,12,.,TGTGCCAGCAGCTTGAGGGGTGCTGAAGCTTTCTTT,CASSLRGAEAFF
few,TRBJ2-3,TRBV28,15,.,TGTGCCAGCAGTTTATGGTCCCAGGGCGCAGATACGCAGTATTTT,CASSLWSQGADTQYF
few,TRBJ1-4,TRBV5-1,14,.,TGCGCCAGCAGCTTATCAGGGGAGGCTGAAAAACTGTTTTTT,CASSLSGEAEKLFF
.,TRBJ2-1,TRBV2,16,TRBD2,TGTGCCAGCAGTGAGTGGGAGAATAGCGGGAGCAATGAGCAGTTCTTC,CASSEWENSGSNEQFF
.,TRBJ2-2,TRBV6-1,15,.,TGTGCCAGCAGGGCGTGGGACCCTCCAACCGGGGAGCTGTTTTTT,CASRAWDPPTGELFF
.,TRBJ1-6,TRBV6-1,14,TRBD1,TGTGCCAGCAGTGACGGGACAGGGATCTCACCCCTCCACTTT,CASSDGTGISPLHF
.,TRBJ2-5,TRBV5-1,15,.,TGCGCCAGCAGCTTGGTGGTAGGCCCAAAGGAGACCCAGTACTTC,CASSLVVGPKETQYF
few,TRBJ2-7,TRBV27,16,.,TGTGCCAGCAGTCCAGCCATGGCCCATCGATCCTACGAGCAGTACTTC,CASSPAMAHRSYEQYF
few,TRBJ1-6,TRBV12-3/TRBV12-4,15,.,TGTGCCAGCAGTTTAGGCCGGGTCCGGAGCTCACCCCTCCACTTT,CASSLGRVRSSPLHF
.,TRBJ2-1,TRBV5-6,11,.,TGTGCCAGCAGCTCCCTGGTTGAGCAGTTCTTC,CASSSLVEQFF
few,TRBJ2-2,TRBV11-2,16,TRBD2,TGTGCCAGCAGCCACCGACTAGCGGGGGAAACCGGGGAGCTGTTTTTT,CASSHRLAGETGELFF
few,TRBJ2-1,TRBV5-1,17,.,TGCGCCAGCAGCTTGGCCAGGGCAGGGTTGTACTACAATGAGCAGTTCTTC,CASSLARAGLYYNEQFF
many,TRBJ2-4,TRBV29-1,15,.,TGCAGCGTTGGAGAGGGGACAAGAGCCAAAAACATTCAGTACTTC,CSVGEGTRAKNIQYF
few,TRBJ2-6,TRBV10-3,16,TRBD1,TGTGCCATCAGAGGACAGGAAGGCTCTGGGGCCAACGTCCTGACTTTC,CAIRGQEGSGANVLTF
.,TRBJ2-7,TRBV27,15,TRBD2,TGTGCCAGCAGTGCCAGACTAGCGGGAGCCCACGAGCAGTACTTC,CASSARLAGAHEQYF
.,TRBJ2-1,TRBV6-5,15,.,TGTGCCAGCAGTCCCCGAGTAGCGGCCGTCGATGAGCAGTTCTTC,CASSPRVAAVDEQFF
.,TRBJ1-2,TRBV12-3/TRBV12-4,14,TRBD1,TGTGCCAGCAGGAAGACAGGGATGGACACAGGCTACACCTTC,CASRKTGMDTGYTF
few,TRBJ2-1,TRBV10-3,14,TRBD1,TGTGCCATCTGCCTAGGACAGGGCAACAATGAGCAGTTCTTC,CAICLGQGNNEQFF
.,TRBJ2-5,TRBV12-3/TRBV12-4,12,.,TGTGCCAGCAGCGGGTCGCTGGAGACCCAGTACTTC,CASSGSLETQYF
.,TRBJ1-5,TRBV2,16,TRBD1,TGTGCCAGCAGTGGGTCCGGGACAGCAGGAAATCAGCCCCAGCATTTT,CASSGSGTAGNQPQHF
.,TRBJ2-1,TRBV5-1,15,TRBD2,TGCGCCAGCAGCTGGACCGCGACTAGCAAGAATGAGCAGTTCTTC,CASSWTATSKNEQFF
.,TRBJ2-1,TRBV3-1,16,TRBD2,TGTGCCAGCAGCCAAGACTGGCGGGAGTCTCAAAATGAGCAGTTCTTC,CASSQDWRESQNEQFF
few,TRBJ2-5,TRBV5-1,14,TRBD2,TGCGCCAGCAGCTTGGACGGGAGGCAAGAGACCCAGTACTTC,CASSLDGRQETQYF
few,TRBJ1-4,TRBV5-1,15,TRBD1,TGCGCCAGCAGCTTGGTGGGACAGGGAGATGAAAAACTGTTTTTT,CASSLVGQGDEKLFF
.,TRBJ2-3,TRBV18,15,.,TGTGCCAGCCTAAATACTAGGGAAGACACAGATACGCAGTATTTT,CASLNTREDTDTQYF
few,TRBJ1-5,TRBV6-5,15,.,TGTGCCAGCAGTTACCTCTATGATAGCAATCAGCCCCAGCATTTT,CASSYLYDSNQPQHF
few,TRBJ1-1,TRBV9,13,.,TGTGCCAGCAGCGTAAAACCGAACACTGAAGCTTTCTTT,CASSVKPNTEAFF
.,TRBJ2-7,TRBV4-1,15,.,TGCGCCAGCAGCCAAGAGCCACGAAGCTCCTACGAGCAGTACTTC,CASSQEPRSSYEQYF
.,TRBJ2-5,TRBV24-1,15,.,TGTGCCACCAGTGTCGGGGGACTCTACCAAGAGACCCAGTACTTC,CATSVGGLYQETQYF
.,TRBJ2-5,TRBV15,16,TRBD2,TGTGCCACCAGCAGCTTAACAAAGGGAGGGTTGGAGACCCAGTACTTC,CATSSLTKGGLETQYF
.,TRBJ2-2,TRBV7-2,14,.,TGTGCCAGCAGCTTACGGAGGGCGGGCGGGGAGCTGTTTTTT,CASSLRRAGGELFF
few,TRBJ1-4,TRBV5-1,14,.,TGCGCCAGCAGCTTGGGAGACTTTGAGGAAAAACTGTTTTTT,CASSLGDFEEKLFF
.,TRBJ2-7,TRBV7-9,17,TRBD2,TGTGCCAGCAGCTTGTCAACTAGCGGGAGTCTGACCTACGAGCAGTACTTC,CASSLSTSGSLTYEQYF
.,TRBJ2-2,TRBV9,13,.,TGTGCCAGCAGCGCCTCCCCGTCCGGGGAGCTGTTTTTT,CASSASPSGELFF
.,TRBJ1-5,TRBV20-1,17,.,TGCAGTGCTAGAGATCCATGGGGGGTCCCTAGCAATCAGCCCCAGCATTTT,CSARDPWGVPSNQPQHF